This T cell receptor (beta chain) stems from a study of blood T cell repertoires in COVID-19. Study-level background: T cells, B-cell-depleted T cells, or PBMCs supplied cDNA or gDNA.

This clone was found once. In germline, CDR1 is MNHEY, CDR2 SMNVEV (reference sequence). CDR3 size: 12 residues. Trimming shortened V by 5 bases and J by 7 bases, and 11 bases separated the two germline ends. As processed by the authors: Amplification of reference gene primers provided the estimated nucleated cell counts. Generated by immunoSEQ multiplex PCR, the TCRdb table keeps only in-frame clones and is missing some. V, J and clone size are taken as reported in that table, and D and trimming were inferred from the DNA itself. The sample includes roughly 300,000 clones, about 87% of them seen just once. Symptom resolution, clearance, or two negative PCRs marked donors in Cohort 3 as recovered.

This TCR was recovered from a young woman who had recovered from COVID-19. The genes are TRBV27 and TRBJ2-5; maybe TRBD1 (6 bases). Sequencing used PBMCs or T cells enriched from blood (not recorded which). Here the CDR3 DNA reads TGTGCCAGCAGTACGGACAGAGGGACCCAGTACTTC. Amino acid sequence: CASSTDRGTQYF.